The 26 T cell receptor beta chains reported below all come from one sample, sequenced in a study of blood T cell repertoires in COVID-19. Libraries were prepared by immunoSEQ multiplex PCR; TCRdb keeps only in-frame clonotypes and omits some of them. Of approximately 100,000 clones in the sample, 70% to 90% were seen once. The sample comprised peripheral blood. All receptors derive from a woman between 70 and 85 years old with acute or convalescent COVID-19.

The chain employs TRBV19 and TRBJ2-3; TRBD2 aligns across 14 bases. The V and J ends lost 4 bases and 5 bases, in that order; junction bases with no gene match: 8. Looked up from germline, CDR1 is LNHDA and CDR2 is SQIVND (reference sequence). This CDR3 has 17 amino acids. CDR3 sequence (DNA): TGTGCCAGTAGTAAGAGGACTAGCGGGGGGAAGGAAGATACGCAGTATTTT. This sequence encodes CASSKRTSGGKEDTQYF.

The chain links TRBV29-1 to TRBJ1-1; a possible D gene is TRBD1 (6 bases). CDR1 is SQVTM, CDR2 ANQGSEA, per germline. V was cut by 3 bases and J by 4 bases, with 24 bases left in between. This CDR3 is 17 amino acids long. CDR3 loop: CSVDEGQGYGWGTEAFF. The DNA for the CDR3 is TGCAGCGTTGACGAGGGACAAGGCTACGGATGGGGCACTGAAGCTTTCTTT.

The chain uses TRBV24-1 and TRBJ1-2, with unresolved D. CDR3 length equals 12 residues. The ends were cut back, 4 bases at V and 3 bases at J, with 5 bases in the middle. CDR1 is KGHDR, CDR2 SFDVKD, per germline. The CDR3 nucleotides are TGTGCCACCAGTGACAGATACTATGGCTACACCTTC. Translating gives CATSDRYYGYTF.

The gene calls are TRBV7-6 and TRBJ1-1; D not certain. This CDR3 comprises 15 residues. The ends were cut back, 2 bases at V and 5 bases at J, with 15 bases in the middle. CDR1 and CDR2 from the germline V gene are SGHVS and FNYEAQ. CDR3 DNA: TGTGCCAGCAGCTTATTTAGGGAGGCTGGTACTGAAGCTTTCTTT. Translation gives CASSLFREAGTEAFF.

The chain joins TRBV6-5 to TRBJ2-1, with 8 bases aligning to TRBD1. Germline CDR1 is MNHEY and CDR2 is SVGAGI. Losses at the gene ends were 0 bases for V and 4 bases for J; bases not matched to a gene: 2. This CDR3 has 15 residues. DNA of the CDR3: TGTGCCAGCAGTTACTCGAACAGGGGGTACAATGAGCAGTTCTTC. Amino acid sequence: CASSYSNRGYNEQFF.

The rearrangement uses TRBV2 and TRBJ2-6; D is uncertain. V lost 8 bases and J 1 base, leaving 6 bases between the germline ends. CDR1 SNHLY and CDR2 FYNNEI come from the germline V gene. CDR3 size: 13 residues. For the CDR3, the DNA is TGTGCCAGCCTCTTATCTGGGGCCAACGTCCTGACTTTC. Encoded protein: CASLLSGANVLTF.

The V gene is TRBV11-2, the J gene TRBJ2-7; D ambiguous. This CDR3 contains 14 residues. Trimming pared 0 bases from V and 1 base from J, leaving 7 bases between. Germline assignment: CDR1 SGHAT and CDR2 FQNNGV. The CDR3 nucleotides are TGTGCCAGCAGCTTAGACCCAGGATCCTACGAGCAGTACGTC. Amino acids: CASSLDPGSYEQYV.

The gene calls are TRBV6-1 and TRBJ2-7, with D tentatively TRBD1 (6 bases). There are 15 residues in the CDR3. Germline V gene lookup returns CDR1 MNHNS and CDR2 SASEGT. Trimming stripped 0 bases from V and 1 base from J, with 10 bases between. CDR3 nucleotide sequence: TGTGCCAGCAGTGAAGCGGGGGCATCATCCTACGAGCAGTACGTC. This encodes CASSEAGASSYEQYV.

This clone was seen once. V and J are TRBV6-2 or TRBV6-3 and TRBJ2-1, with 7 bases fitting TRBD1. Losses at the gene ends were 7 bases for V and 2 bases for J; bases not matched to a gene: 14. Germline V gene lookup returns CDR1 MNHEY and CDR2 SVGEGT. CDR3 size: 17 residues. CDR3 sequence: CASNPSRTGATYNEQFF. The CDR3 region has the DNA TGTGCCAGCAACCCGAGCCGGACAGGTGCGACCTACAATGAGCAGTTCTTC.

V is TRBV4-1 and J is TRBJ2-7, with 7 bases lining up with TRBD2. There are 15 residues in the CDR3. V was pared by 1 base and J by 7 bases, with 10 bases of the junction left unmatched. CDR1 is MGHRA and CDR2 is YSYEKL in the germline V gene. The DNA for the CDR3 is TGCGCCAGCAGCCAAGTGCTCGCGGGGCGGGGGGAGCAGTACGTC. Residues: CASSQVLAGRGEQYV.

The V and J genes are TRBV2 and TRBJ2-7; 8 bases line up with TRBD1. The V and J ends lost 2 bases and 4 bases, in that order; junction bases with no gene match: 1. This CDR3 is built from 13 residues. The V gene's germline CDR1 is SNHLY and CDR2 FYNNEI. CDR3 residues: CASSEQGAYEQYV. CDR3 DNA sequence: TGTGCCAGCAGTGAACAGGGGGCTTACGAGCAGTACGTC.

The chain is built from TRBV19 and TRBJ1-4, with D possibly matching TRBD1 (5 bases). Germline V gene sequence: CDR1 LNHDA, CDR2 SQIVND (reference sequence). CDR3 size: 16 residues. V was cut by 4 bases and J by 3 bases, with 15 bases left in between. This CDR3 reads CASSSWGTVANEKLFF. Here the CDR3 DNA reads TGTGCCAGTAGTAGCTGGGGGACTGTTGCTAATGAAAAACTGTTTTTT.

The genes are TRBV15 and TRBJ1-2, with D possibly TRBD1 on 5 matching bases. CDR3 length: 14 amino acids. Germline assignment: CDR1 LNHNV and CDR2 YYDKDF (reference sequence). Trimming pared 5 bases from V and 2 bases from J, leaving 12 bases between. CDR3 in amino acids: CATSGGIINYGYTF. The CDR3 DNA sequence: TGTGCCACCAGCGGGGGGATCATCAACTATGGCTACACCTTC.

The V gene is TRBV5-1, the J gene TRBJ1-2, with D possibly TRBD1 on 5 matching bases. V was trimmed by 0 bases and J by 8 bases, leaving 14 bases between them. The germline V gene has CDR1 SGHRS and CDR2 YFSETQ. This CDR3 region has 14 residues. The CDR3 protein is CASSLAGDDWGYTF. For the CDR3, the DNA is TGCGCCAGCAGCTTGGCGGGGGATGACTGGGGCTACACCTTC.

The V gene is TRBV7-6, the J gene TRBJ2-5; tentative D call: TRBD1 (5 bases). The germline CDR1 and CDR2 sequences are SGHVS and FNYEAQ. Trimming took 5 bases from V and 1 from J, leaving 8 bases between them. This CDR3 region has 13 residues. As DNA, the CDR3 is TGTGCCAGCAGCAAGGGGCGCCAAGAGACCCAGTACTTC. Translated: CASSKGRQETQYF. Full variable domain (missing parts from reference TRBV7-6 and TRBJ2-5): GAGVSQSPRYKVTKRGQDVALRCDPISGHVSLYWYRQALGQGPEFLTYFNYEAQQDKSGLPNDRFSAERPEGSISTLTIQRTEQRDSAMYRCASSKGRQETQYFGPGTRLLVL.

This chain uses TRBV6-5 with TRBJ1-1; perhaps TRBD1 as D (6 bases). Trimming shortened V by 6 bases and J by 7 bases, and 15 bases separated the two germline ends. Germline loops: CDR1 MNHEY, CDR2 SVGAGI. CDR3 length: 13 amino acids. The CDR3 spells CASSNRALVEAFF. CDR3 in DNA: TGTGCCAGCAGCAACAGGGCGCTAGTTGAAGCTTTCTTT.

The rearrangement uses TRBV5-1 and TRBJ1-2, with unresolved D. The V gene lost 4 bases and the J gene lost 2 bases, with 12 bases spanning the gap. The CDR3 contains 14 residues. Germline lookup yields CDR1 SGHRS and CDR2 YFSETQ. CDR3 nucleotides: TGCGCCAGCAGCATTGGTGAGGTGAACTATGGCTACACCTTC. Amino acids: CASSIGEVNYGYTF.

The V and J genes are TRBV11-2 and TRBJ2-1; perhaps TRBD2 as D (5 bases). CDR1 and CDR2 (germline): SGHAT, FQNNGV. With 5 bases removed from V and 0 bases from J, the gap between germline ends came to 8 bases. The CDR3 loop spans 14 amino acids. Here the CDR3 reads CASSQDSSYNEQFF. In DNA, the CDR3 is TGTGCCAGCAGCCAGGACTCCTCCTACAATGAGCAGTTCTTC.

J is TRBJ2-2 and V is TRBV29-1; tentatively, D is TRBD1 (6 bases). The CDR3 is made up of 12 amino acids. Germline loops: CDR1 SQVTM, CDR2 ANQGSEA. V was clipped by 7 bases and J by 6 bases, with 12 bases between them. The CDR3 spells CSADQGSGELFF. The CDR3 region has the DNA TGCAGCGCTGACCAGGGGTCCGGGGAGCTGTTTTTT.

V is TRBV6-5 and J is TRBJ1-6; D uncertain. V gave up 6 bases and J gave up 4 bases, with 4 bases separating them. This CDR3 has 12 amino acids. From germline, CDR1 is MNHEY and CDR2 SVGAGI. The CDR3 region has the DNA TGTGCCAGCAGACAGTATAATTCACCCCTCCACTTT. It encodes CASRQYNSPLHF.

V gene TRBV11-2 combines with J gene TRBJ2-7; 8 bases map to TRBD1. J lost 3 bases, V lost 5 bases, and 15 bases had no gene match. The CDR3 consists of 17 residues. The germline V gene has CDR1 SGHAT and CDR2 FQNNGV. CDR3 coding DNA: TGTGCCAGCAGCCCACGCCTCGGACAGGGAATCAACTACGAGCAGTACGTC. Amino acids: CASSPRLGQGINYEQYV.

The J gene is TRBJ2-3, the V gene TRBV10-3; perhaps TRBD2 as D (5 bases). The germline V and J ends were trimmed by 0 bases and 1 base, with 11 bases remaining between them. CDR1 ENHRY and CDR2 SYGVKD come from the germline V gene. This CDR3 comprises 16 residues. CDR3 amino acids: CAISESVRVGTDTQYF. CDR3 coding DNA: TGTGCCATCAGTGAGTCGGTGCGGGTGGGCACAGATACGCAGTATTTT.

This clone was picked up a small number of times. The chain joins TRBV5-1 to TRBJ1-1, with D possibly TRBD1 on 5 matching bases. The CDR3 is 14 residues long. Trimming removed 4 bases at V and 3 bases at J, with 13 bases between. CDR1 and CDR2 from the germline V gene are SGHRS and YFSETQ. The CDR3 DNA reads TGCGCCAGCAGCGTGGACAAGGCGGACACTGAAGCTTTCTTT. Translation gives CASSVDKADTEAFF. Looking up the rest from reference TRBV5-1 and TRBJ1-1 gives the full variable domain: KAGVTQTPRYLIKTRGQQVTLSCSPISGHRSVSWYQQTPGQGLQFLFEYFSETQRNKGNFPGRFSGRQFSNSRSEMNVSTLELGDSALYLCASSVDKADTEAFFGQGTRLTVV.

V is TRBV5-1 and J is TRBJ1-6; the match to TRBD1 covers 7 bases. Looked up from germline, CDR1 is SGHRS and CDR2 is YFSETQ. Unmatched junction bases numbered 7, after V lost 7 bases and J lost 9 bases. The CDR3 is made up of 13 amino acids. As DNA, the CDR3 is TGCGCCAGCGCTGACAGGGCTGGTTCACCCCTCCACTTT. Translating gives CASADRAGSPLHF.

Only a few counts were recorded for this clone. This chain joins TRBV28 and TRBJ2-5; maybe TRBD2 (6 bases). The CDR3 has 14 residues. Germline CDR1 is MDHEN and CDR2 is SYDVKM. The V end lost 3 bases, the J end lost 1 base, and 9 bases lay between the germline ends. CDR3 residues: CASSLISGQETQYF. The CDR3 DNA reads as TGTGCCAGCAGTTTGATTAGCGGCCAAGAGACCCAGTACTTC.

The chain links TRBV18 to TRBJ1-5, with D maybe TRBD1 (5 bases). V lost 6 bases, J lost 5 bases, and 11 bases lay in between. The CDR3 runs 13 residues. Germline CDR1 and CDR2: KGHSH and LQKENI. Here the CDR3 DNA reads TGTGCCAGCTCTACCAGGGATGATCAGCCCCAGCATTTT. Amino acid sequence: CASSTRDDQPQHF.